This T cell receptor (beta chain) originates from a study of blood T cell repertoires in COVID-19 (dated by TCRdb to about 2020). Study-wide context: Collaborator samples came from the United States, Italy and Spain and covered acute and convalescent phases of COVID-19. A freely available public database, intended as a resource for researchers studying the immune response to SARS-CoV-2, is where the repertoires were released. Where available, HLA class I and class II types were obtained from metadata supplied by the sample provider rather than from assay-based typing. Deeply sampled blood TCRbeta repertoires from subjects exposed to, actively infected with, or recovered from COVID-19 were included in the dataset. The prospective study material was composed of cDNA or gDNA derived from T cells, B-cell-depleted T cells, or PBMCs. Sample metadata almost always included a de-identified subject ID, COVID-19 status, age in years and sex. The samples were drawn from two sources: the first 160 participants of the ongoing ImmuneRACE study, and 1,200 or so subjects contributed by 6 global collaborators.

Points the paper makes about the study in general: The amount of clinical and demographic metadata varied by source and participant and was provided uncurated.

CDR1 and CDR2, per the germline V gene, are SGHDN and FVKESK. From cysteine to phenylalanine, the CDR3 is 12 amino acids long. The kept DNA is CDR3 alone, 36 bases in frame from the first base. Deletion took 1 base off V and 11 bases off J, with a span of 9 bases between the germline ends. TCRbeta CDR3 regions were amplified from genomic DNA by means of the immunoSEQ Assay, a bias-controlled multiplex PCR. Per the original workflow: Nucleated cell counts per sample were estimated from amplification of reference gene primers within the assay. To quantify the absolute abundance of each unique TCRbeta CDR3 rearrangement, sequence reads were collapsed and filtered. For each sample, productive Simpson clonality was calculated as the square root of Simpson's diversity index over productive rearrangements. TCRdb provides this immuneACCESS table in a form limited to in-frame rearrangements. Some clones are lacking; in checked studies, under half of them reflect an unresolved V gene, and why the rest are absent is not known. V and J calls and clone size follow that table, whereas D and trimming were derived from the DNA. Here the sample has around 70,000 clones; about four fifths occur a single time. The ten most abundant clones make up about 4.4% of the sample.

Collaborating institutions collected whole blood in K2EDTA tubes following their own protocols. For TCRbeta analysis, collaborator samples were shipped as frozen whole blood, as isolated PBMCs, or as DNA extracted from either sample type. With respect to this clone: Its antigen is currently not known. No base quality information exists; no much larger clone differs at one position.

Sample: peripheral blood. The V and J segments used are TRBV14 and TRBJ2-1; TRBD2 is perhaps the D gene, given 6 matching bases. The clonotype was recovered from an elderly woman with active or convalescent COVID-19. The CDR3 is CASSQGRAQQFF. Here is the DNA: TGTGCCAGCAGCCAAGGGAGGGCCCAGCAGTTCTTC.